This T cell receptor beta chain originates from a study of shared clonotypes between healthy human individuals. Naive CD8 isolation took CD45RO-negative cells positively selected for CCR7 and excluded terminally differentiated effector memory CD45RA+ cells. V lost 0 bases to trimming and J lost 0 bases, with 9 bases between them. The CDR3 totals 16 residues. CDR1 and CDR2 from the germline V gene are MGHRA and YSYEKL. Clones were read by immunoSEQ multiplex PCR, and TCRdb kept only the in-frame ones, dropping some. The table records about 2 million clones, approximately 95% of them present only once.

The chain has TRBV4-1 and TRBJ2-1; D gene unclear. The sequencing sample was made of naive CD8+ T cells sorted from blood. The receptor was isolated from a man between 18 and 35 years old in good health. This chain's CDR3 is CASSQEGMFSYNEQFF. CDR3 sequence (DNA): TGCGCCAGCAGCCAAGAAGGTATGTTCTCCTACAATGAGCAGTTCTTC.